This TCR beta chain was retrieved from a study of T-cell reconstitution after alpha-beta-depleted transplantation in children. CDR3 length: 15 amino acids. V was cut by 6 bases and J by 9 bases, with 21 bases left in between. Per the germline V gene, CDR1 is MNHNS and CDR2 is SASEGT. Broader study findings: Several hundred graft clones that had expanded were reportedly the source of alpha-beta T cells about two months after transplant. Fresh T-cell production supplied most of the T-cell counts and diversity seen one year after transplant. In some patients, recipient T cells and intrathymic progenitors surviving conditioning explained high day-60 diversity.

A word on this clonotype: No antigen is known for it.

As it was prepared, the TCRbeta library received unique molecular identifiers. Each CDR3 protein gets one entry after TCRdb re-called the PCR reads with MiXCR. This table holds under 450,000 distinct CDR3 sequences, about 17% found once. Sequences were derived from PBMCs, mostly from graft donor cells, sampled 360 days after TCRalphabeta/CD19-depleted stem cell transplant. The source is a boy under three years old who had a stem cell transplant for Wiskott-Aldrich syndrome, so the T cells may come from the graft donor. The chain recombines TRBV6-1 with TRBJ2-4; D is perhaps TRBD1 or TRBD2 (6 bases each). The CDR3 DNA reads as TGTGCCAGCAGCGCCGGGGTGGGGGGCTTTTTCATTCAGTACTTC. It encodes CASSAGVGGFFIQYF.